The rows below give T cell receptor beta chains drawn from one sample of a study of OX40 agonist ivuxolimab in advanced cancers. Some clones are missing from TCRdb's copy, which holds only in-frame ones; the method was immunoSEQ multiplex PCR. The data contain tens of thousands of clones, 92% of them singletons. The material sequenced was CD4+ or CD8+ T cells sorted from blood, taken in a trial of the OX40 agonist ivuxolimab. These receptors were collected from an adult with an advanced solid tumor such as melanoma, head and neck, liver or kidney cancer. CDR3s include the opening cysteine and the closing phenylalanine or tryptophan. The order of the fields is J gene, V gene, clone size, D gene, CDR3 DNA, CDR3 protein. A D gene is named only where the DNA matches it firmly. Size is stated for part of the rows, as once, few or many counts, or as a class when the clone is expanded.

J: TRBJ2-5
V: TRBV5-5
size: .
D: .
DNA: TGTGCCAGCAGCGCACAAGAGACCCAGTACTTC
CDR3: CASSAQETQYF

J: TRBJ1-1
V: TRBV6-5
size: .
D: .
DNA: TGTGCCAGCAGTTATAGGGGTAGCATGAACACTGAAGCTTTCTTT
CDR3: CASSYRGSMNTEAFF

J: TRBJ1-2
V: TRBV13
size: .
D: .
DNA: TGTGCCAGCAGCTTAGGAACAGCTAACTATGGCTACACCTTC
CDR3: CASSLGTANYGYTF

J: TRBJ2-7
V: TRBV5-6
size: once
D: .
DNA: TGTGCCAGCAGTTCCGGACTCTTCGGGAACGAGCAGTACTTC
CDR3: CASSSGLFGNEQYF

J: TRBJ2-1
V: TRBV11-3
size: .
D: TRBD1
DNA: TGTGCCAGCAGCACGGACAGGGGGAATTACAATGAGCAGTTCTTC
CDR3: CASSTDRGNYNEQFF

J: TRBJ1-6
V: TRBV30
size: .
D: .
DNA: TGTGCCTGGAGTGCAACAGGGTCGGGATCACCCCTCCACTTT
CDR3: CAWSATGSGSPLHF

J: TRBJ1-2
V: TRBV9
size: .
D: .
DNA: TGTGCCAGCAGCGTAGATGGGGGGGCGGTCTATGGCTACACCTTC
CDR3: CASSVDGGAVYGYTF

J: TRBJ1-1
V: TRBV23-1
size: .
D: .
DNA: TGCGCCAGCAGTCAATTAACAGTGGACACTGAAGCTTTCTTT
CDR3: CASSQLTVDTEAFF

J: TRBJ2-1
V: TRBV5-1
size: .
D: .
DNA: TGCGCCAGCAGCTCGAGGATCGGCCGAGGGAATGAGCAGTTCTTC
CDR3: CASSSRIGRGNEQFF

J: TRBJ2-1
V: TRBV6-1
size: .
D: .
DNA: TGTGCCAGCAGTGGGGACCGGGTACAGGATAATGAGCAGTTCTTC
CDR3: CASSGDRVQDNEQFF

J: TRBJ2-3
V: TRBV6-6
size: .
D: TRBD1
DNA: TGTGCCAGCAGCACCGGGACAGGGGGCTTGGATACGCAGTATTTT
CDR3: CASSTGTGGLDTQYF

J: TRBJ2-5
V: TRBV2
size: .
D: .
DNA: TGTGCCAGCAGTTCACGGGGCAGGGAGGTGACCCAGTACTTC
CDR3: CASSSRGREVTQYF

J: TRBJ1-3
V: TRBV9
size: .
D: .
DNA: TGTGCCAGCAGCGTAGGTTTCGATTCTGGAAACACCATATATTTT
CDR3: CASSVGFDSGNTIYF

J: TRBJ2-5
V: TRBV7-9
size: .
D: .
DNA: TGTGCCAGCAGCTTAGCCGCCGTCGATCAAGAGACCCAGTACTTC
CDR3: CASSLAAVDQETQYF

J: TRBJ2-3
V: TRBV5-6
size: .
D: .
DNA: TGTGCCAGCAGCGCCACCTCAAGGGGAAGCTTGTGGGGAGATACGCAGTATTTT
CDR3: CASSATSRGSLWGDTQYF

J: TRBJ1-1
V: TRBV10-3
size: .
D: TRBD1
DNA: TGTGCCATCAGTTCAGGGGGAGGAGAAGCTTTCTTT
CDR3: CAISSGGGEAFF

J: TRBJ1-1
V: TRBV29-1
size: .
D: .
DNA: TGCAGCGTTCCCAAAGGTTTCTTT
CDR3: CSVPKGFF

J: TRBJ1-6
V: TRBV9
size: few
D: .
DNA: TGTGCCAGCAGCGGCCGGACCGATTCACCCCTCCACTTT
CDR3: CASSGRTDSPLHF

J: TRBJ2-7
V: TRBV4-1
size: .
D: .
DNA: TGCGCCAGCAGCCCACCGGAGACCTACGAGCAGTACTTC
CDR3: CASSPPETYEQYF

J: TRBJ1-1
V: TRBV5-4
size: .
D: .
DNA: TGTGCCAGCAGCTTGGCCGGATCCATGAACACTGAAGCTTTCTTT
CDR3: CASSLAGSMNTEAFF

J: TRBJ1-4
V: TRBV10-3
size: .
D: .
DNA: TGTGCCACCAGTGATGGGCAGGGAGCCCTCCAGGGGGAAAAACTGTTTTTT
CDR3: CATSDGQGALQGEKLFF

J: TRBJ1-1
V: TRBV9
size: .
D: .
DNA: TGTGCCAGCAGCGCCGGGGGGCCGACCCAAGCTTTCTTT
CDR3: CASSAGGPTQAFF

J: TRBJ2-7
V: TRBV6-5
size: .
D: .
DNA: TGTGCCAGCCGCTTGCTTACTTCGGGGGCCGAGCAGTACTTC
CDR3: CASRLLTSGAEQYF

J: TRBJ2-7
V: TRBV5-1
size: .
D: TRBD2
DNA: TGCGCCAGCAGCATTGGGACTAGCTCTTCCTACGAGCAGTACTTC
CDR3: CASSIGTSSSYEQYF

J: TRBJ2-7
V: TRBV7-9
size: .
D: .
DNA: TGTGCCAGCAGCCCTTCTAGGGAGCAGTACTTC
CDR3: CASSPSREQYF

J: TRBJ1-2
V: TRBV6-1
size: .
D: .
DNA: TGTGCCAGCACCTGGTCGGGCAGGGCTAACTATGGCTACACCTTC
CDR3: CASTWSGRANYGYTF

J: TRBJ2-4
V: TRBV6-1
size: .
D: .
DNA: TGTGCCAGCAGTCCCTACCAACGGGACAACATTCAGTACTTC
CDR3: CASSPYQRDNIQYF

J: TRBJ2-6
V: TRBV28
size: .
D: .
DNA: TGTGCCAGCGCGGAGTTCTCTGGGGCCAACGTCCTGACTTTC
CDR3: CASAEFSGANVLTF

J: TRBJ2-2
V: TRBV27
size: .
D: .
DNA: TGTGCCAGCAAGGCTAGCCCGAACACCGGGGAGCTGTTTTTT
CDR3: CASKASPNTGELFF

J: TRBJ2-1
V: TRBV10-1
size: once
D: TRBD2
DNA: TGCGCCAGCAGTGAGTCGATGGGACTAGGGGGCAATGAGCAGTTCTTC
CDR3: CASSESMGLGGNEQFF

J: TRBJ2-1
V: TRBV6-1
size: .
D: .
DNA: TGTGCCAGCACGGACGGATACAATGAGCAGTTCTTC
CDR3: CASTDGYNEQFF

J: TRBJ2-1
V: TRBV5-1
size: .
D: .
DNA: TGCGCCAGCAGTTCTTTTCAGGGTCTTGAGGGTGAGCAGTTCTTC
CDR3: CASSSFQGLEGEQFF

J: TRBJ2-7
V: TRBV12-1
size: .
D: .
DNA: TGTGCCAGCACCTTTTGTCCAGGGGGCAAGGACGAGCAGTACTTC
CDR3: CASTFCPGGKDEQYF

J: TRBJ2-7
V: TRBV18
size: .
D: .
DNA: TGTGCCAGCTCACCTCCGAGTATCTCCTACGAGCAGTACTTC
CDR3: CASSPPSISYEQYF